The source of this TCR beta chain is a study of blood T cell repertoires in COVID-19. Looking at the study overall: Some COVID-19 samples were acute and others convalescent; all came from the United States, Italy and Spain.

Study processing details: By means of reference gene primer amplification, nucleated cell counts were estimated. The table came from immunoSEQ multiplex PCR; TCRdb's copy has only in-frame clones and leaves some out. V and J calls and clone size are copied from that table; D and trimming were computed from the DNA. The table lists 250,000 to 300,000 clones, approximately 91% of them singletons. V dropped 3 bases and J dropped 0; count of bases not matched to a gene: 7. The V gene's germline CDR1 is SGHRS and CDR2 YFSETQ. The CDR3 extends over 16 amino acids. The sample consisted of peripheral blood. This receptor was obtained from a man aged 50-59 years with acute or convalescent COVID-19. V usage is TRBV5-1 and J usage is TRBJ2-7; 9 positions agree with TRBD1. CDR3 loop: CASSYWTGASSYEQYF. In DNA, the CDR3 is TGCGCCAGCAGCTACTGGACAGGGGCGAGCTCCTACGAGCAGTACTTC.